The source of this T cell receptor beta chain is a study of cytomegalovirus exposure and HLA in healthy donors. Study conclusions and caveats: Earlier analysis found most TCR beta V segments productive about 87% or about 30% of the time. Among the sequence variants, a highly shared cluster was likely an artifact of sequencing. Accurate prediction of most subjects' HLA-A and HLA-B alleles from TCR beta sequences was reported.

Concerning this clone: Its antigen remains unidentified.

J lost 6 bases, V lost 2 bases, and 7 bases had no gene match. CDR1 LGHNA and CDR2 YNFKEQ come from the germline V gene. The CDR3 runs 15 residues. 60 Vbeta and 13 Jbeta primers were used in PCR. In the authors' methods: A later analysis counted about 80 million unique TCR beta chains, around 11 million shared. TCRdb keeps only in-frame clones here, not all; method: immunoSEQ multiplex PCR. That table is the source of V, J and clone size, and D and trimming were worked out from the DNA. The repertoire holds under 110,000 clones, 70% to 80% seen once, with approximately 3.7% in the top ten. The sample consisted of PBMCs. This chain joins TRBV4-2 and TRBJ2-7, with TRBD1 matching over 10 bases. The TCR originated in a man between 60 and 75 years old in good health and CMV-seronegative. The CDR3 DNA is TGTGCCAGCAGCCAATTGGGGGGACAGGGGCGCGAGCAGTACTTC. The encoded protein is CASSQLGGQGREQYF.